These T cell receptor beta chains were read from a single sample in a study of cytomegalovirus exposure and HLA in healthy donors. TCRdb's table, derived via immunoSEQ multiplex PCR, lists solely in-frame clones and lacks some. This sample has under 150,000 clones; approximately 84% occur once, and the top ten carry more than 1.4%. Material: PBMCs. The receptors were gathered from a woman in her thirties in good health and CMV-seronegative. Each CDR3 is given without its conserved first and last residue. Each record gives: V gene, J gene, CDR3 protein.

v_call: TRBV28; j_call: TRBJ2-1; cdr3_aa: ASTKGGGGNEQF
v_call: TRBV14; j_call: TRBJ2-7; cdr3_aa: ASSPGIGGVFYEQY
v_call: TRBV7-6; j_call: TRBJ2-7; cdr3_aa: ASSPGLAAEQY
v_call: TRBV15; j_call: TRBJ2-2; cdr3_aa: ATSRDSFGELF
v_call: TRBV10-3; j_call: TRBJ2-2; cdr3_aa: AISAGSNRGGELF
v_call: TRBV19; j_call: TRBJ2-7; cdr3_aa: ASSAHGQGAFSPEQY
v_call: TRBV4-2; j_call: TRBJ2-1; cdr3_aa: ASSQGSGNEQF
v_call: TRBV6-6; j_call: TRBJ2-1; cdr3_aa: ASSYLQLNNEQF
v_call: TRBV6-6; j_call: TRBJ1-2; cdr3_aa: ASSYKDSSYGYT
v_call: TRBV7-2; j_call: TRBJ2-5; cdr3_aa: ASSLVGTGGKRETQY
v_call: TRBV5-4; j_call: TRBJ1-1; cdr3_aa: ASSFISGGHTEAF
v_call: TRBV7-9; j_call: TRBJ1-6; cdr3_aa: ASSSASGQGHSPLH
v_call: TRBV23-1; j_call: TRBJ2-7; cdr3_aa: ASRNNRGRYEQY
v_call: TRBV11-2; j_call: TRBJ2-3; cdr3_aa: ASSPSTSPTDTQY
v_call: TRBV19; j_call: TRBJ1-5; cdr3_aa: ASSIPGLTQH
v_call: TRBV2; j_call: TRBJ1-2; cdr3_aa: ASSQTGQTWTNGYT
v_call: TRBV19; j_call: TRBJ1-2; cdr3_aa: ASSTQGARGYT
v_call: TRBV4-1; j_call: TRBJ1-1; cdr3_aa: ASSQGWSSEAF
v_call: TRBV5-6; j_call: TRBJ2-3; cdr3_aa: ASSLSISGGTTDTQY
v_call: TRBV28; j_call: TRBJ2-2; cdr3_aa: ASGGAGHTGELF
v_call: TRBV2; j_call: TRBJ1-2; cdr3_aa: ASARDRWTYGYT
v_call: TRBV6-5; j_call: TRBJ2-4; cdr3_aa: ASSYPEGELTNIQY
v_call: TRBV9; j_call: TRBJ2-5; cdr3_aa: ASSVGSGSETQY
v_call: TRBV30; j_call: TRBJ2-1; cdr3_aa: AWTAGRGLNEQF
v_call: TRBV19; j_call: TRBJ1-1; cdr3_aa: ASSYRLGQGNAEAF
v_call: TRBV5-8; j_call: TRBJ2-5; cdr3_aa: ASSSGTGWETQY
v_call: TRBV4-1; j_call: TRBJ1-2; cdr3_aa: ASTLTGRINYGYT
v_call: TRBV5-6; j_call: TRBJ2-1; cdr3_aa: ASSLSGITSQI